This T cell receptor beta chain was captured in a study of blood T cell repertoires in COVID-19. This CDR3 region has 11 residues. Per the germline V gene, CDR1 is DFQATT and CDR2 is SNEGSKA (reference sequence). Per the authors' pipeline: Reference gene primer amplification yielded estimated nucleated cell counts. Generated by immunoSEQ multiplex PCR, the TCRdb table keeps only in-frame clones and is missing some. V, J and clone size reflect that table, while D and trimming were determined from the DNA. The sample gives hundreds of thousands of clones, 85% to 90% of which show up once; about 4% is in the top ten.

The receptor was derived from a man in his thirties or forties who had recovered from COVID-19. The chain has TRBV20-1 and TRBJ1-4; the D gene is possibly TRBD1 (6 bases). Source material: PBMCs or T cells enriched from blood (not recorded which). CDR3 loop: CVGGLGEKLFF. DNA of the CDR3: TGCGTGGGGGGGCTCGGTGAAAAACTGTTTTTT.